This T cell receptor (beta chain) stems from a study of PD-L1 blockade in urothelial cancer. Study at large: Chemotherapy regimens numbering 0 to 3 had been given to patients.

Whole-study results and caveats: Below-median pretreatment blood TCR clonality was a predictor of better survival.

This CDR3 spans 15 amino acids. V lost 2 bases to trimming and J lost 3 bases; unmatched junction nucleotides: 3. Germline values: CDR1 MDHEN, CDR2 SYDVKM. Measured with immunoSEQ multiplex PCR; TCRdb has only the in-frame clones, and not every one. This sample carries about 88,000 clones, more than 80% of them seen once, and the ten largest clones take about 1%. On this clone: The antigen is undetermined.

Time point given: pretreatment peripheral blood. The V gene is TRBV28, the J gene TRBJ2-1, with 8 nucleotides matching TRBD1. The TCR was taken from a woman aged 80 or older with urothelial cancer. The sample consisted of PBMCs, taken around atezolizumab (anti-PD-L1) treatment. The CDR3 loop reads CASSLQGAYYNEQFF. CDR3 DNA: TGTGCCAGCAGTTTACAGGGGGCTTACTACAATGAGCAGTTCTTC.